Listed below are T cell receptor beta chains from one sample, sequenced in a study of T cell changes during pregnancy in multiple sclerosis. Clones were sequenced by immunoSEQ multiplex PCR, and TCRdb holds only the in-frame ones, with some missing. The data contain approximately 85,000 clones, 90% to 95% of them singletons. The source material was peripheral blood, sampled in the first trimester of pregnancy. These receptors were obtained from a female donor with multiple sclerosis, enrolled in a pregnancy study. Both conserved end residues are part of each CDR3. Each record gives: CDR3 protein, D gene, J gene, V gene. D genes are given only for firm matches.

CDR3: CASSLRGPGELFF; D: -; J: TRBJ2-2; V: TRBV7-3
CDR3: CASSRLPGAASTDTQYF; D: -; J: TRBJ2-3; V: TRBV5-4
CDR3: CASSSRHPLGYQPQHF; D: -; J: TRBJ1-5; V: TRBV4-2
CDR3: CASSEGPRGPTSEQYF; D: TRBD1; J: TRBJ2-7; V: TRBV9
CDR3: CASSLPAGSDTQYF; D: -; J: TRBJ2-3; V: TRBV5-1
CDR3: CASRVSGGSYEQYF; D: TRBD2; J: TRBJ2-7; V: TRBV7-2
CDR3: CASSGTGSPLHF; D: TRBD1; J: TRBJ1-6; V: TRBV9
CDR3: CASSGRQIYNSPLHF; D: -; J: TRBJ1-6; V: TRBV6-4
CDR3: CASSWGLDGGEQYF; D: TRBD2; J: TRBJ2-7; V: TRBV5-8
CDR3: CASSLTSGAPFEQYF; D: TRBD2; J: TRBJ2-7; V: TRBV5-6
CDR3: CASSLAPTGTFYGYTF; D: -; J: TRBJ1-2; V: TRBV27
CDR3: CASSAGTGSDEQYF; D: TRBD1; J: TRBJ2-7; V: TRBV18
CDR3: CASSIGHSYEQYF; D: -; J: TRBJ2-7; V: TRBV19
CDR3: CAISTTRTGTINYGYTF; D: -; J: TRBJ1-2; V: TRBV10-3
CDR3: CAISEQYEQYF; D: -; J: TRBJ2-7; V: TRBV10-3
CDR3: CASSLGTGESTDTQYF; D: -; J: TRBJ2-3; V: TRBV11-3
CDR3: CASSIKTGGHEQFF; D: -; J: TRBJ2-1; V: TRBV19
CDR3: CASSLPTGGYGYTF; D: TRBD1; J: TRBJ1-2; V: TRBV28
CDR3: CASSEYADPGWPGNTIYF; D: -; J: TRBJ1-3; V: TRBV25-1
CDR3: CASSSVNTEAFF; D: -; J: TRBJ1-1; V: TRBV5-5
CDR3: CASSYAGLANNEQFF; D: TRBD2; J: TRBJ2-1; V: TRBV6-5
CDR3: CASSLRIAGGGEQFF; D: TRBD2; J: TRBJ2-1; V: TRBV7-3
CDR3: CASSLTDRGPSYTF; D: TRBD1; J: TRBJ1-2; V: TRBV5-6
CDR3: CASSQVMVAGPSGANVLTF; D: TRBD2; J: TRBJ2-6; V: TRBV4-2
CDR3: CASSVGTSGAYNEQFF; D: TRBD2; J: TRBJ2-1; V: TRBV9
CDR3: CASSPNTDTQYF; D: -; J: TRBJ2-3; V: TRBV27
CDR3: CASNDRGFGYSNQPQHF; D: TRBD1; J: TRBJ1-5; V: TRBV28
CDR3: CASSRHSPQDSEQYF; D: -; J: -; V: TRBV6-5
CDR3: CASGLGWAGESEQFF; D: -; J: TRBJ2-1; V: TRBV12-5
CDR3: CASSIPGQRSNEQFF; D: TRBD1; J: TRBJ2-1; V: TRBV19
CDR3: CASLIAAGVNEQFF; D: -; J: TRBJ2-1; V: TRBV7-2
CDR3: CASGVGLAGAPVNNEQFF; D: TRBD2; J: TRBJ2-1; V: TRBV7-9
CDR3: CASIARAGVENIQYF; D: TRBD2; J: TRBJ2-4; V: TRBV5-6
CDR3: CASVNGMWDEQFF; D: -; J: TRBJ2-1; V: TRBV6-1
CDR3: CASSPGQGTTEAFF; D: TRBD1; J: TRBJ1-1; V: TRBV4-1
CDR3: CASSETRIDEQFF; D: -; J: TRBJ2-1; V: TRBV5-1
CDR3: CASSLGLAGVFDEQFF; D: TRBD2; J: TRBJ2-1; V: TRBV7-3
CDR3: CASSRTGNYGYTF; D: TRBD1; J: TRBJ1-2; V: TRBV7-2
CDR3: CASSYRSSGESDTQYF; D: TRBD2; J: TRBJ2-3; V: TRBV6-5
CDR3: CATTGVWRVYEQYF; D: -; J: TRBJ2-7; V: TRBV28
CDR3: CASRGQGYTGELFF; D: TRBD1; J: TRBJ2-2; V: TRBV2
CDR3: CASSFYGSGVNYGYTF; D: -; J: TRBJ1-2; V: TRBV5-8
CDR3: CASSQLEGANEQFF; D: -; J: TRBJ2-1; V: TRBV4-3
CDR3: CASRRDRANTGELFF; D: -; J: TRBJ2-2; V: TRBV5-4
CDR3: CASRNSGRTDTQYF; D: TRBD2; J: TRBJ2-3; V: TRBV5-1
CDR3: CASSSAGEGTYEQYF; D: TRBD2; J: TRBJ2-7; V: TRBV27
CDR3: CASSVDLRDYNEQFF; D: -; J: TRBJ2-1; V: TRBV9
CDR3: CASSESENYGYTF; D: -; J: TRBJ1-2; V: TRBV25-1
CDR3: CASSTLLTSGTYEQYF; D: TRBD2; J: TRBJ2-7; V: TRBV19
CDR3: CASSVEVGARSPLHF; D: -; J: TRBJ1-6; V: TRBV9
CDR3: CASSSGTAIPGAQYF; D: -; J: TRBJ2-5; V: TRBV5-5
CDR3: CASSLTSGDNEQFF; D: TRBD2; J: TRBJ2-1; V: TRBV5-4
CDR3: CASSGQYGETQYF; D: -; J: TRBJ2-5; V: TRBV19
CDR3: CASSLLPGDEKLFF; D: -; J: TRBJ1-4; V: TRBV5-1
CDR3: CASRARDRTYEQYF; D: TRBD1; J: TRBJ2-7; V: TRBV5-8
CDR3: CASSEGQAWVNTEAFF; D: -; J: TRBJ1-1; V: TRBV6-1
CDR3: CASPRLAGAPDTQYF; D: -; J: TRBJ2-3; V: TRBV21-1